The 5 T cell receptor beta chains presented below share a single source sample, sequenced in a study of beta chain features in type 1 diabetes. Expressed TCRB transcripts got sequenced, as all isolated RNA was reverse transcribed. Sequencing was performed with immunoSEQ multiplex PCR; in TCRdb, only in-frame clones are kept and a portion is missing. Of 360,000 or so clones in the sample, around a fifth were seen once. The specimen sequenced was naive CD4+ T cells from blood. Every receptor here comes from a woman younger than 35 in good health.

The rearrangement links TRBV5-1 to TRBJ1-2; 9 bases map to TRBD1. CDR1 is SGHRS and CDR2 is YFSETQ in the germline V gene. J was trimmed by 7 bases and V by 4 bases; bases with no gene match: 8. The length of the CDR3 is 14 residues. CDR3 DNA: TGCGCCAGCAGCCAGGGACAGGGAAGGGTTGGCTACACCTTC. Protein product: CASSQGQGRVGYTF.

The V and J genes are TRBV5-1 and TRBJ2-7; D unclear. The CDR3 runs to 14 residues. Deletions cut 1 base from V and 6 bases from J, with 14 bases between. Germline-derived CDR1 and CDR2 are SGHRS and YFSETQ. This CDR3 is CASSLSSTYGEQYF. The CDR3 coding sequence is TGCGCCAGCAGCTTGTCGAGCACCTACGGCGAGCAGTACTTC. Complete variable domain (other parts from reference TRBV5-1 and TRBJ2-7): KAGVTQTPRYLIKTRGQQVTLSCSPISGHRSVSWYQQTPGQGLQFLFEYFSETQRNKGNFPGRFSGRQFSNSRSEMNVSTLELGDSALYLCASSLSSTYGEQYFGPGTRLTVT.

For the CDR3, the DNA is TGTGCCAGCAGCGGCGGGGGGACTCTCCAAGAGACCCAGTACTTC. Translating gives CASSGGGTLQETQYF. The rearrangement uses TRBV2 and TRBJ2-5; 8 nucleotides line up with TRBD2. The germline gives CDR1 SNHLY, CDR2 FYNNEI. Trimming cost V 6 bases and J 1 base; bases outside gene matches: 7. The CDR3 length is 15 residues.

A note on this clone: Different DNA sequences within this sample yield the same CDR3. The V gene is TRBV7-9, the J gene TRBJ2-3, with 8 positions matching TRBD1. The CDR3 runs to 14 residues. J gave up 3 bases and V 2 bases, and 1 base lay outside the gene matches. CDR1 SEHNR and CDR2 FQNEAQ come from the germline V gene (reference sequence). The CDR3 DNA sequence: TGTGCCAGCAGCTTAACAGGGGGAACAGATACGCAGTATTTT. It specifies CASSLTGGTDTQYF. The full variable domain, in which reference TRBV7-9 and TRBJ2-3 provide the parts outside the CDR3, is DTGVSQNPRHKITKRGQNVTFRCDPISEHNRLYWYRQTLGQGPEFLTYFQNEAQLEKSRLLSDRFSAERPKGSFSTLEIQRTEQGDSAMYLCASSLTGGTDTQYFGPGTRLTVL.

V is TRBV6-1 and J is TRBJ2-3, with TRBD2 as a possible D gene (6 bases). With 11 bases removed from V and 4 bases from J, the gap between germline ends came to 10 bases. CDR3 size: 11 residues. Germline loops: CDR1 MNHNS, CDR2 SASEGT. CDR3 residues: CAGGEADTQYF. CDR3 coding DNA: TGTGCCGGAGGGGAGGCAGATACGCAGTATTTT.